The rows below give T cell receptor beta chains drawn from one sample of a study of T-cell memory formation after mild COVID-19. One entry per CDR3 protein results from TCRdb running MiXCR on the 5' RACE reads. The sample contains approximately 250,000 distinct CDR3 sequences, over 15% of which appear only once. The sequenced sample was PBMCs or a T cell subset sorted from them (not recorded which). The receptor source for this set is a man aged 18 to 30 who had mild COVID-19 (a few samples of this study predate the infection). Cell type and time point are not known. CDR3s include the opening cysteine and the closing phenylalanine or tryptophan. A D gene is named only where the DNA matches it firmly. Some rows have no size entry. The others give once, few or many, or a class for an expanded clone.

TRBD1	TRBV19	.	TRBJ1-1	TGTGCCAGTAGGAAGGCCAGGGGGGGCGTAGACACTGAAGCTTTCTTT	CASRKARGGVDTEAFF
.	TRBV20-1	.	TRBJ2-5	TGCAGTGCTAGGGGTGAGACCCAGTACTTC	CSARGETQYF
TRBD1	TRBV5-1	few	TRBJ1-6	TGCGCCAGCAGCAGACAGGGACAGGGTAATAATTCACCCCTCCACTTT	CASSRQGQGNNSPLHF
.	TRBV5-1	.	TRBJ1-2	TGCGCCAGCAGCCCAGGGGAGGGGCTGGGTGGCTACACCTTC	CASSPGEGLGGYTF
.	TRBV3-1	.	TRBJ1-1	TGTGCCAGCAGCCTTAACACAGATGAAGCTTTCTTT	CASSLNTDEAFF
.	TRBV29-1	.	TRBJ1-1	TGCAGCGTTCTTCACCTGAACACTGAAGCTTTCTTT	CSVLHLNTEAFF
.	TRBV7-9	.	TRBJ1-4	TGTGCCAGCAGGCTTCCGGGACGTAATGAAAAACTGTTTTTT	CASRLPGRNEKLFF
TRBD2	TRBV7-2	.	TRBJ2-3	TGTGCCAGCAGCTTCACCTCCTGGGCGGGGGAGGCAGATACGCAGTATTTT	CASSFTSWAGEADTQYF
.	TRBV19	few	TRBJ2-7	TGTGCCAGTAGTATGTCGCTCACCTACGAGCAGTACTTC	CASSMSLTYEQYF
.	TRBV28	few	TRBJ2-5	TGTGCCAGCAGTTCTGTCTACTTAACCCAGTACTTC	CASSSVYLTQYF
.	TRBV5-1	few	TRBJ2-7	TGCGCCAGCAGCTTGCACCCCAGCTCCTACGAGCAGTACTTC	CASSLHPSSYEQYF
TRBD1	TRBV20-1	few	TRBJ2-7	TGCAGTGCTAGAGAGGGGACAGGGGGCTCCTACGAGCAGTACTTC	CSAREGTGGSYEQYF
.	TRBV12-3/TRBV12-4	.	TRBJ1-1	TGTGCCAGCAGTTTGCCCTCGGGGACTGAAGCTTTCTTT	CASSLPSGTEAFF
TRBD2	TRBV12-3/TRBV12-4	.	TRBJ2-1	TGTGCCAGCATATCTAGCGGGCCCAGGGAGCAGTTCTTC	CASISSGPREQFF
.	TRBV10-3	.	TRBJ2-3	TGTGCCATCAGTGAGTCGACAGACACAGATACGCAGTATTTT	CAISESTDTDTQYF
TRBD1	TRBV5-4	few	TRBJ2-5	TGTGCCAGCAGCTTGTACGGGACAGGGGCGGAGACCCAGTACTTC	CASSLYGTGAETQYF
TRBD2	TRBV7-9	.	TRBJ2-1	TGTGCCAGCAGCCCTTCGCCCGGCGCGGGGGGGCCTTATGAGCAGTTCTTC	CASSPSPGAGGPYEQFF
TRBD1	TRBV2	.	TRBJ1-5	TGTGCCAGCAGTGAAGGCAGGGGGGCCTATAATCAGCCCCAGCATTTT	CASSEGRGAYNQPQHF
.	TRBV18	.	TRBJ1-6	TGTGCCAGCTCACCACCCGCAGGTCTTAATTCACCCCTCCACTTT	CASSPPAGLNSPLHF
.	TRBV5-6	few	TRBJ2-3	TGTGCCAGCAGCTTGTCACGAATAAGCCCAGATACGCAGTATTTT	CASSLSRISPDTQYF